A single sample gave rise to the 24 T cell receptor beta chains below, sequenced in a study of Graves' ophthalmopathy and Graves' hyperthyroidism. RNA transcripts served as template for amplifying TCR beta CDR3 sequences. The workflow started with a first-round RT-PCR run with HTBI primers and then moved on to a second-round multiplex PCR. TCRdb re-called the multiplex PCR reads with MiXCR, one entry per CDR3 protein. This table has roughly 600,000 distinct CDR3 sequences, 35% to 40% appearing once. Sequencing used peripheral blood or thyroid tissue (not recorded which). The receptors shown here come from an adult man with Graves' hyperthyroidism.

This clonotype has at least ten counts. This chain connects TRBV20-1 to TRBJ1-1; D ambiguous. The CDR3 runs to 13 residues. Germline V gene lookup returns CDR1 DFQATT and CDR2 SNEGSKA (reference sequence). V was pared by 6 bases and J by 4 bases, with 15 bases between. CDR3 nucleotides: TGCAGTGCGCGGTCAGATGGGTTCACTGAAGCTTTCTTT. Protein sequence: CSARSDGFTEAFF.

The chain employs TRBV7-2 and TRBJ2-7, with 8 bases aligning to TRBD1. This CDR3 is built from 16 residues. Germline V gene data show CDR1 as SGHTA and CDR2 as FQGNSA. The trim removed 1 base at V and 7 bases at J, leaving 12 bases unmatched. As DNA, the CDR3 is TGTGCCAGCAGCTTAGGTGGACAGGGCGTGTCGGATGAGCAGTACTTC. This gives the protein CASSLGGQGVSDEQYF.

This clonotype showed up many times. CDR3: CSARASGGITEAFF. CDR3 nucleotide sequence: TGCAGTGCTAGGGCGTCAGGCGGCATCACTGAAGCTTTCTTT. The chain combines TRBV20-1 with TRBJ1-1; D gene unclear. CDR3 length: 14 residues. The V and J ends lost 3 bases and 4 bases respectively, with 15 bases between them. Germline V gene lookup returns CDR1 DFQATT and CDR2 SNEGSKA (reference sequence).

This clonotype was observed a handful of times. The genes are TRBV6-1 and TRBJ1-5; no reliable D call. The germline V and J ends were trimmed by 7 bases and 2 bases, with 18 bases remaining between them. CDR1 is MNHNS and CDR2 is SASEGT in the germline V gene. The CDR3 consists of 16 residues. The CDR3 protein is CASIPRREDGNQPQHF. Here the CDR3 DNA reads TGTGCCAGCATTCCTAGAAGGGAGGACGGCAATCAGCCCCAGCATTTT.

The V call is TRBV7-2, the J call TRBJ2-7, with TRBD2 identical over 8 bases. Germline V gives CDR1 SGHTA, CDR2 FQGNSA. The CDR3 extends over 16 amino acids. J was trimmed by 2 bases and V by 5 bases; bases with no gene match: 11. The CDR3 nucleotides are TGTGCCAGCAGCGGTAGGGGGGTAGCGGGACCCTACGAGCAGTACTTC. This sequence encodes CASSGRGVAGPYEQYF.

The rearrangement links TRBV29-1 to TRBJ1-2; D remains unclear. The CDR3 totals 17 residues. Germline assignment: CDR1 SQVTM and CDR2 ANQGSEA. The germline V and J ends were trimmed by 4 bases and 5 bases, with 26 bases remaining between them. The CDR3 loop reads CSVAMGLAGAGVYGYTF. The CDR3 DNA is TGCAGCGTTGCTATGGGTCTAGCGGGAGCCGGGGTATATGGCTACACCTTC.

This chain uses TRBV30 with TRBJ1-2; D not certain. Germline-derived CDR1 and CDR2 are GTSNPN and SVGIG (reference sequence). CDR3 length: 15 residues. Trimming removed 2 bases at V and 5 bases at J, with 18 bases between. The DNA for the CDR3 is TGTGCCTGGAGTCCTACTGCAAGGGTAGGATATGGCTACACCTTC. Amino acids: CAWSPTARVGYGYTF.

This chain links TRBV7-8 with TRBJ2-7, with TRBD2 matching 12 bases. The DNA end lines up better with TRBJ2-1; the J call may be wrong. Germline CDR1 and CDR2: SGHVS and FQNEAQ. The CDR3 consists of 17 residues. The CDR3 bases are TGTGCCAGCAGCATAGGACTCGGACTAGCGGGAAACAATGAGCAGTTCTTC. Protein sequence: CASSIGLGLAGNNEQFF.

The chain carries TRBV7-9 and TRBJ2-5, with D unresolved. Germline values: CDR1 SEHNR, CDR2 FQNEAQ (reference sequence). The CDR3 is 16 amino acids. V was pared by 1 base and J by 2 bases, with 14 bases between. The CDR3 protein is CASSLVGNPPQETQYF. The DNA of the CDR3 is TGTGCCAGCAGCTTAGTAGGGAATCCTCCACAAGAGACCCAGTACTTC. The entire variable domain, with the rest obtained from reference TRBV7-9 and TRBJ2-5, is as follows: DTGVSQNPRHKITKRGQNVTFRCDPISEHNRLYWYRQTLGQGPEFLTYFQNEAQLEKSRLLSDRFSAERPKGSFSTLEIQRTEQGDSAMYLCASSLVGNPPQETQYFGPGTRLLVL.

The chain employs TRBV20-1 and TRBJ2-2; 10 bases align to TRBD2. The germline V gene encodes CDR1 DFQATT and CDR2 SNEGSKA (reference sequence). V shed 3 bases and J 0 bases; nucleotides not matched to a gene: 1. The CDR3 length is 15 residues. Here the CDR3 DNA reads TGCAGTGCTAGCGGACTAGCGGCGAACACCGGGGAGCTGTTTTTT. This encodes CSASGLAANTGELFF.

This clonotype was recorded only once. This sequence may be a read error, since a much larger clone differs from it by one base. This chain joins TRBV9 and TRBJ2-2; D unclear. Per the germline V gene, CDR1 is SGDLS and CDR2 is YYNGEE. This CDR3 contains 15 residues. CDR3 protein: CASSLGNLGTGELFF. The CDR3 bases are TGCGCCAGCAGCTTGGGAAATTTAGGGACCGGGGAGCTGTTTTTT.

This clonotype was counted at least ten times. V and J are TRBV15 and TRBJ1-5; possible D gene TRBD1, 5 bases. The V gene lost 7 bases and the J gene lost 0 bases, with 10 bases spanning the gap. The CDR3 consists of 14 residues. The V gene's germline CDR1 is LNHNV and CDR2 YYDKDF (reference sequence). The DNA for the CDR3 is TGTGCCACCACGGGGGGAGATAGCAATCAGCCCCAGCATTTT. Translated, it gives CATTGGDSNQPQHF.

The chain combines TRBV10-3 with TRBJ2-7; maybe TRBD1 (6 bases). Germline CDR1 and CDR2: ENHRY and SYGVKD. The CDR3 totals 15 residues. V lost 4 bases, J lost 3 bases, and 16 bases lay in between. CDR3 coding DNA: TGTGCCATCAGTGGACCCCCGGGACAACTCTACGAGCAGTACTTC. Encoded protein: CAISGPPGQLYEQYF.

This chain connects TRBV7-9 to TRBJ1-5; the D gene is possibly TRBD1 (5 bases). The CDR3 extends over 19 amino acids. The V gene's germline CDR1 is SEHNR and CDR2 FQNEAQ (reference sequence). The germline V and J ends were trimmed by 6 bases and 6 bases, with 30 bases remaining between them. The DNA of the CDR3 is TGTGCCAGCAGTTTAAAGAGAACCGACAGATTTTTGTCGCTTCAGCCCCAGCATTTT. This gives the protein CASSLKRTDRFLSLQPQHF.

V and J are TRBV24-1 and TRBJ2-5, with D possibly matching TRBD1 (5 bases). Trimming took 4 bases from V and 5 from J, leaving 13 bases between them. This CDR3 region has 14 residues. From germline, CDR1 is KGHDR and CDR2 SFDVKD. This chain's CDR3 is CATSEWAGSETQYF. The CDR3 DNA reads as TGTGCCACCAGTGAATGGGCAGGGTCGGAGACCCAGTACTTC.

This clonotype was seen ten or more times. The chain joins TRBV3-1 to TRBJ2-7, with 10 bases aligning to TRBD2. The CDR3 covers 15 residues. J was trimmed by 3 bases and V by 1 base; bases with no gene match: 3. From germline, CDR1 is LGHDT and CDR2 YNNKEL (reference sequence). The CDR3 nucleotides are TGTGCCAGCAGCCAAGCCCCTAGCGGGAGCTACGAGCAGTACTTC. Translation: CASSQAPSGSYEQYF.

This clonotype was detected ten times or more. The gene calls are TRBV10-3 and TRBJ2-5; 7 nucleotides align to TRBD2. V was clipped by 6 bases and J by 4 bases; unmatched bases: 8. Germline CDR1 and CDR2: ENHRY and SYGVKD. The CDR3 totals 14 residues. CDR3 DNA sequence: TGTGCCATCAGGGGAACTAGCGTAGGAGAGACCCAGTACTTC. As protein: CAIRGTSVGETQYF.

This clonotype was detected ten times or more. The chain has TRBV24-1 and TRBJ2-5; the D gene is possibly TRBD1 (6 bases). V gave up 1 base and J gave up 3 bases, with 11 bases separating them. The CDR3 runs 15 residues. Germline CDR1 and CDR2: KGHDR and SFDVKD. CDR3 DNA: TGTGCCACCAGTGATTTAGGGGGAGAGAAAGAGACCCAGTACTTC. Its translation: CATSDLGGEKETQYF.

Concerning this clonotype itself: A read error may account for a junction end that differs from germline. The V call is TRBV5-1, the J call TRBJ2-5; D perhaps matches TRBD1 (6 bases). The CDR3 has 13 amino acids. Germline V gene lookup returns CDR1 SGHRS and CDR2 YFSETQ. CDR3 in amino acids: CASSGQPKETQHF. As DNA, the CDR3 is TGCGCCAGCAGTGGACAGCCTAAAGAGACCCAGCACTTC.

This clonotype showed up many times. The chain joins TRBV7-9 to TRBJ1-1, with 7 bases aligning to TRBD1. This CDR3 region has 15 residues. Germline CDR1 reads SEHNR; CDR2 reads FQNEAQ (reference sequence). V was pared by 4 bases and J by 1 base, with 6 bases of the junction left unmatched. CDR3 in DNA: TGTGCCAGCAGCTACTCAGGGGGGAAGAACACTGAAGCTTTCTTT. Protein product: CASSYSGGKNTEAFF.

The rearrangement uses TRBV7-2 and TRBJ2-3; D gene uncertain. Germline-derived CDR1 and CDR2 are SGHTA and FQGNSA. This CDR3 is built from 14 residues. V shed 1 base and J shed 2 bases, with 7 bases lying between them. CDR3 region: CASSLEGNTDTQYF. The CDR3 DNA reads TGTGCCAGCAGCTTAGAAGGGAACACAGATACGCAGTATTTT. Looking up the rest from reference TRBV7-2 and TRBJ2-3 gives the full variable domain: GAGVSQSPSNKVTEKGKDVELRCDPISGHTALYWYRQSLGQGLEFLIYFQGNSAPDKSGLPSDRFSAERTGGSVSTLTIQRTQQEDSAVYLCASSLEGNTDTQYFGPGTRLTVL.

This clonotype was observed a handful of times. CDR3 sequence: CAIKRAGTSNEQFF. CDR3 bases: TGTGCCATCAAGAGAGCCGGGACTAGCAATGAGCAGTTCTTC. The chain links TRBV10-3 to TRBJ2-1; 8 bases are a match to TRBD2. V dropped 7 bases and J dropped 6; count of bases not matched to a gene: 8. The CDR3 is made up of 14 amino acids. From germline, CDR1 is ENHRY and CDR2 SYGVKD.

V is TRBV19 and J is TRBJ1-1, with 8 positions matching TRBD1. The trim removed 6 bases at V and 5 bases at J, leaving 5 bases unmatched. The V gene's germline CDR1 is LNHDA and CDR2 SQIVND (reference sequence). The CDR3 totals 13 residues. CDR3 bases: TGTGCCAGTAGGGACAGGGTGGAGACTGAAGCTTTCTTT. Translation gives CASRDRVETEAFF.

This clonotype was recorded many times. V gene TRBV7-3 combines with J gene TRBJ2-5, with 10 bases lining up with TRBD2. CDR3 size: 16 residues. CDR1 and CDR2 from the germline V gene are SGHTA and FQGTGA. The V segment lost 5 bases and the J segment 0 bases; nucleotides outside the gene matches: 6. Written as DNA, the CDR3 is TGTGCCAGCAGCGGCGGACTAGCGGAAGACCAAGAGACCCAGTACTTC. Encoded protein: CASSGGLAEDQETQYF.